This entry describes one TCR beta chain. The antigen remains undetermined. Since a much larger clone is just one base distant, this may be a read error. This sample is drawn from a study of blood T cells in healthy people across ages. Total RNA extracted from each sample amounted to at least 5.5 micrograms. Points from the study as a whole: Total diversity from one million sequenced T cells was likely underestimated.

Through a sample-barcoded 5' primer and a J-beta primer mix, a second PCR was run for about 6 to 11 cycles. Each CDR3 protein is one row after TCRdb ran MiXCR on the 5' RACE reads. The sample lists approximately 1,700,000 distinct CDR3 sequences, around 40% occurring once. The germline V gene has CDR1 MNHNS and CDR2 SASEGT. This CDR3 contains 13 residues. The clonotype comes from a human donor in good health. The sequencing sample was made of blood. The chain recombines TRBV6-1 with TRBJ2-4; the D is unclear. CDR3 protein: CASILPGTYEQDF. The DNA of the CDR3 is TGTGCCAGCATCCTTCCAGGAACCTACGAGCAGGACTTC.